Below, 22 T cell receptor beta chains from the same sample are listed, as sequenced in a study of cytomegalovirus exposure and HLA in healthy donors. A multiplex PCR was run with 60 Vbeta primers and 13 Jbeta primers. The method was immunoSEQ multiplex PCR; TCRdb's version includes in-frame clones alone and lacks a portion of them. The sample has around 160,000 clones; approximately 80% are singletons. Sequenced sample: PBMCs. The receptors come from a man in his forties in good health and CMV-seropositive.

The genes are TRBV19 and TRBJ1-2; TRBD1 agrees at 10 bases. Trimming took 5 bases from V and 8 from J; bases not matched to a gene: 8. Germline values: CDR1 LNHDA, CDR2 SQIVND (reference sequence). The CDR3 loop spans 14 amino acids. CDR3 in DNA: TGTGCCAGTAGTCTCGGGACAGGGGAGAGAGGCTACACCTTC. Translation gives CASSLGTGERGYTF.

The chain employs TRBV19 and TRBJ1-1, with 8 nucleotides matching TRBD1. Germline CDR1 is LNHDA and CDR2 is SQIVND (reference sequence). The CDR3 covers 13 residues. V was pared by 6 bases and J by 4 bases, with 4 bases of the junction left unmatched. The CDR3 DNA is TGTGCCAGTAGGGGCAGGGGGCTCACTGAAGCTTTCTTT. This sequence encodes CASRGRGLTEAFF.

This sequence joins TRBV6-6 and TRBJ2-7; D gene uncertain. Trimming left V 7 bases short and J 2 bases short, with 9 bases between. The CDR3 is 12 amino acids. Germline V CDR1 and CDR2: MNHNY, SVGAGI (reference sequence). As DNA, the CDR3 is TGTGCCAGCAAACAGACGGCCTACGAGCAGTACTTC. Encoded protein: CASKQTAYEQYF.

This chain's CDR3 is CAISGKLAGKEYEQYF. CDR3 DNA sequence: TGTGCCATCAGTGGGAAACTAGCGGGGAAAGAGTACGAGCAGTACTTC. The rearrangement joins TRBV10-3 to TRBJ2-7; the match to TRBD2 covers 10 bases. Per the germline V gene, CDR1 is ENHRY and CDR2 is SYGVKD. This CDR3 is 16 amino acids long. V lost 4 bases to trimming and J lost 4 bases; unmatched junction nucleotides: 10.

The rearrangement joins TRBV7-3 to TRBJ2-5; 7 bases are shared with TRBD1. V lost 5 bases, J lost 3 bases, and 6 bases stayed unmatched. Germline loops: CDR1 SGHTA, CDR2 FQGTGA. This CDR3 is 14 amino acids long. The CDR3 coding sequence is TGTGCCAGCAGCGGACAGGCCTCCGAAGAGACCCAGTACTTC. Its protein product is CASSGQASEETQYF.

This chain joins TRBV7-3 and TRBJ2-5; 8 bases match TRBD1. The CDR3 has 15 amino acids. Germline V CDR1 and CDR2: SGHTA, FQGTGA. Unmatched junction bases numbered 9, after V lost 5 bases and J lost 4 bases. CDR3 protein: CASSPQGAPRETQYF. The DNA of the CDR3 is TGTGCCAGCAGCCCCCAGGGGGCGCCCCGAGAGACCCAGTACTTC.

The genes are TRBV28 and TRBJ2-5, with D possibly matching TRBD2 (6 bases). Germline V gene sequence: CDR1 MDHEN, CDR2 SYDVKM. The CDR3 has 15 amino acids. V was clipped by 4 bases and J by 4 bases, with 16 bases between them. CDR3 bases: TGTGCCAGCAGTTCCCTTACTAGCAATAGAGAGACCCAGTACTTC. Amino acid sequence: CASSSLTSNRETQYF.

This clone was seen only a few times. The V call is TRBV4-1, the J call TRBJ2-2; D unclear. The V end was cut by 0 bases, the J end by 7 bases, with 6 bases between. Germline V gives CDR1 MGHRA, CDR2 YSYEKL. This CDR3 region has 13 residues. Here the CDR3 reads CASSQDFYGELFF. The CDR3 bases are TGCGCCAGCAGCCAAGATTTCTACGGGGAGCTGTTTTTT.

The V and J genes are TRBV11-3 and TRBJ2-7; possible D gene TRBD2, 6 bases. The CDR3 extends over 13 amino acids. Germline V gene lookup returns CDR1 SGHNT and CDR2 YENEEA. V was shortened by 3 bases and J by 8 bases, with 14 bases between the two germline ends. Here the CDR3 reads CASSLTGREKQYF. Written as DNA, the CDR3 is TGTGCCAGCAGCTTGACCGGGAGAGAGAAGCAGTACTTC.

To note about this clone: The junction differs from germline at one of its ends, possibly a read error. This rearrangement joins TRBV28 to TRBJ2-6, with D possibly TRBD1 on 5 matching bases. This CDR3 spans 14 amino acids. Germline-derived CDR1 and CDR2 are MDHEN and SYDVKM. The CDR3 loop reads CASSLSSGANGLTF. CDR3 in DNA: TGTGCCAGCAGTTTAAGCTCTGGGGCCAACGGCCTGACTTTC.

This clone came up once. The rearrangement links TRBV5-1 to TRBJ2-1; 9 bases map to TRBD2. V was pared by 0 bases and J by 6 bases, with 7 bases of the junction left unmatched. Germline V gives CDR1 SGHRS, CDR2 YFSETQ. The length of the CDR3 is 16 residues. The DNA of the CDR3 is TGCGCCAGCAGCTTGGTCGGCGGCGGGAGGGCCAATGAGCAGTTCTTC. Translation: CASSLVGGGRANEQFF.

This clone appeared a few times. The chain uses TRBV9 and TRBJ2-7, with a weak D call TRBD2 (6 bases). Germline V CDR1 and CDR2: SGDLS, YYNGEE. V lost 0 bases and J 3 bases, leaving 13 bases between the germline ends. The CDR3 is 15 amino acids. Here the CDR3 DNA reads TGTGCCAGCAGCGTAGATCCCGCGGAGGGCTACGAGCAGTACTTC. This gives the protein CASSVDPAEGYEQYF. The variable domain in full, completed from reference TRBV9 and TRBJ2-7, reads DSGVTQTPKHLITATGQRVTLRCSPRSGDLSVYWYQQSLDQGLQFLIQYYNGEERAKGNILERFSAQQFPDLHSELNLSSLELGDSALYFCASSVDPAEGYEQYFGPGTRLTVT.

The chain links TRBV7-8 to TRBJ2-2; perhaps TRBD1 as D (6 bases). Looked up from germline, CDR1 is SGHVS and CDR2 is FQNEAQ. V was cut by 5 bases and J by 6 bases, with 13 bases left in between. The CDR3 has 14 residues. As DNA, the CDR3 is TGTGCCAGCAGCGCCAACAGGGTCTCCGGGGAGCTGTTTTTT. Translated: CASSANRVSGELFF.

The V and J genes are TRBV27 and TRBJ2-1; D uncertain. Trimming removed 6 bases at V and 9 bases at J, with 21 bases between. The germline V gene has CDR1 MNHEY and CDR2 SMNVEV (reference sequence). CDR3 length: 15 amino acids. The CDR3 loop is CASRLGASPVTEQFF. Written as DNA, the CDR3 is TGTGCCAGCAGATTAGGAGCCTCCCCCGTTACTGAGCAGTTCTTC.

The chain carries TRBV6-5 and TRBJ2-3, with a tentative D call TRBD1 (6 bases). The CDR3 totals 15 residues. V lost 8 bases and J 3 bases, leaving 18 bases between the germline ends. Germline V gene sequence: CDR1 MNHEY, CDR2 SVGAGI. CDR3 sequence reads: CASRMTGAQTDTQYF. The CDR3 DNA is TGTGCCAGCCGCATGACAGGAGCGCAAACAGATACGCAGTATTTT.

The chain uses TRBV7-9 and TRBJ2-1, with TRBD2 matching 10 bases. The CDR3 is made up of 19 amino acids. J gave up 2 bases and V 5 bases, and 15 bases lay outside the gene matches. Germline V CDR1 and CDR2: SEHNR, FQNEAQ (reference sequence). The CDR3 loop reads CASSPGVLAGEGAYNEQFF. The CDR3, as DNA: TGTGCCAGCAGCCCTGGTGTGCTAGCGGGAGAAGGCGCCTACAATGAGCAGTTCTTC.

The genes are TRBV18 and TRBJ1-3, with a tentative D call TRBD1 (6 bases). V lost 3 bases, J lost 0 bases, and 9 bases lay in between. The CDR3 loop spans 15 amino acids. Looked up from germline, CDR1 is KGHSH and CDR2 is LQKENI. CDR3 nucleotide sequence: TGTGCCAGCTCACCGGGACACTCCTCTGGAAACACCATATATTTT. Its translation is CASSPGHSSGNTIYF.

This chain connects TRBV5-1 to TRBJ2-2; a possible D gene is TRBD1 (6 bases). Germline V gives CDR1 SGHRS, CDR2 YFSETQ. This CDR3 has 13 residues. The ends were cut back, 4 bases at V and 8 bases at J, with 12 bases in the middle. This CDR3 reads CASSVGTSGELFF. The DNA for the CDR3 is TGCGCCAGCAGCGTGGGGACATCTGGGGAGCTGTTTTTT.

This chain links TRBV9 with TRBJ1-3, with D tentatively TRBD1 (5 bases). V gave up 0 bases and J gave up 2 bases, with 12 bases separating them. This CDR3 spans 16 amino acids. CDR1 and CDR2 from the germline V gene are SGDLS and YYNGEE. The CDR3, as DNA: TGTGCCAGCAGCGTAGAGCCCAGGGTTACTGGAAACACCATATATTTT. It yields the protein CASSVEPRVTGNTIYF.

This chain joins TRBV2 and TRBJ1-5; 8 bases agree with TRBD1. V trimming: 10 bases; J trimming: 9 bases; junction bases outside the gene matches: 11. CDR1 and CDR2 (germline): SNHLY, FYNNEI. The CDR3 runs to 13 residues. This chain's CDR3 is CATSGTGLSPQHF. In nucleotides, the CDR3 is TGTGCCACCTCCGGGACAGGATTATCGCCCCAGCATTTT.

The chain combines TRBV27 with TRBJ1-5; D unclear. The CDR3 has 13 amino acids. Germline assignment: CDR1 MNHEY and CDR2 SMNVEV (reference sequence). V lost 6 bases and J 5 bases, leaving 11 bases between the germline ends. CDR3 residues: CASRKNGDQPQHF. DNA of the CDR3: TGTGCCAGCAGAAAGAATGGAGATCAGCCCCAGCATTTT.

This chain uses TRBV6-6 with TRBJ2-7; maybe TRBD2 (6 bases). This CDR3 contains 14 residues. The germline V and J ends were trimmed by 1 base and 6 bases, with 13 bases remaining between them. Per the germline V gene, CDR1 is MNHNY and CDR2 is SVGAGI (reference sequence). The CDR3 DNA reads TGTGCCAGCAGTTACTTGGGCGGGGCCTTCGAGCAGTACTTC. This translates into CASSYLGGAFEQYF.